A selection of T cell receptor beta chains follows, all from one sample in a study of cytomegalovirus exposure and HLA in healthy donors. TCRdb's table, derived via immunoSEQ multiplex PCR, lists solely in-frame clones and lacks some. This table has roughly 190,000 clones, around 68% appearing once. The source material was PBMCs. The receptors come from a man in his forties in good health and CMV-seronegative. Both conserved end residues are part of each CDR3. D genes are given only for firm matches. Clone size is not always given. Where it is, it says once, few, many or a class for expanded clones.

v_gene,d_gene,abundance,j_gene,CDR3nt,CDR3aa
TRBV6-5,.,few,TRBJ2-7,TGTGCCAGCAGTTGGGTACAGGACTACGAGCAGTACTTC,CASSWVQDYEQYF
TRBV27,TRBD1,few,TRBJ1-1,TGTGCCAGCAGTTTATCCCCCCCTCAGGCAGGGGGGCAAGAAGCTTTCTTT,CASSLSPPQAGGQEAFF
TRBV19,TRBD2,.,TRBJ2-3,TGTGCCAGTAGTACGCAGACTAGCGGGTCTAGCACAGATACGCAGTATTTT,CASSTQTSGSSTDTQYF
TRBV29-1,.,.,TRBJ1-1,TGCAGCGTTTACAGGGTGGAGACTGAAGCTTTCTTT,CSVYRVETEAFF
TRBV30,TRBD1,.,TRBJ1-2,TGTGCCTGGACCGGACAGGGTAACTATGGCTACACCTTC,CAWTGQGNYGYTF
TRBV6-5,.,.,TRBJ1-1,TGTGCCAGCAGTTACGGACATGTGAACACTGAAGCTTTCTTT,CASSYGHVNTEAFF
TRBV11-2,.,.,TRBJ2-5,TGTGCCAGCAGCTTAGGGACTTTTACGGGGGGCCCGGGAGAGACCCAGTACTTC,CASSLGTFTGGPGETQYF
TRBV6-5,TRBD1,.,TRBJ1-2,TGTGCCAGCAATCGAATACAGGGGAACCAGAGAGGCTACACCTTC,CASNRIQGNQRGYTF
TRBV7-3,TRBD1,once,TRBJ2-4,TGTGCCAGCAGCTCGATCCCGGACAGGGCGAACATTCAGTACTTC,CASSSIPDRANIQYF
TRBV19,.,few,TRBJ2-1,TGTGCCAGTAGTAGGGCTGAGGGTTACAATGAGCAGTTCTTC,CASSRAEGYNEQFF
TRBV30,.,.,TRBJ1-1,TGTGCCTGGAGGCCCCGGGGGGGGACTGAAGCTTTCTTT,CAWRPRGGTEAFF
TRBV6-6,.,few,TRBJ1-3,TGTGCCAGCAGTTATCCCAGCGTCTCTGGAAACACCATATATTTT,CASSYPSVSGNTIYF
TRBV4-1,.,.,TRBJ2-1,TGCGCCAGCAGCCAAGTGGGACTTGCGGATGAGCAGTTCTTC,CASSQVGLADEQFF
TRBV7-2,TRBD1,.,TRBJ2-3,TGTGCCAGCAGCCCGGGGACAGCGAGCACAGATACGCAGTATTTT,CASSPGTASTDTQYF
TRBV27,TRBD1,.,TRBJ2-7,TGTGCCAGCAGTTCCCGGGACAGGTCTTTCGAGCAGTACTTC,CASSSRDRSFEQYF
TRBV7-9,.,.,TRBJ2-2,TGTGCCAGCAGCTTATGGGGAGCGAACACCGGGGAGCTGTTTTTT,CASSLWGANTGELFF